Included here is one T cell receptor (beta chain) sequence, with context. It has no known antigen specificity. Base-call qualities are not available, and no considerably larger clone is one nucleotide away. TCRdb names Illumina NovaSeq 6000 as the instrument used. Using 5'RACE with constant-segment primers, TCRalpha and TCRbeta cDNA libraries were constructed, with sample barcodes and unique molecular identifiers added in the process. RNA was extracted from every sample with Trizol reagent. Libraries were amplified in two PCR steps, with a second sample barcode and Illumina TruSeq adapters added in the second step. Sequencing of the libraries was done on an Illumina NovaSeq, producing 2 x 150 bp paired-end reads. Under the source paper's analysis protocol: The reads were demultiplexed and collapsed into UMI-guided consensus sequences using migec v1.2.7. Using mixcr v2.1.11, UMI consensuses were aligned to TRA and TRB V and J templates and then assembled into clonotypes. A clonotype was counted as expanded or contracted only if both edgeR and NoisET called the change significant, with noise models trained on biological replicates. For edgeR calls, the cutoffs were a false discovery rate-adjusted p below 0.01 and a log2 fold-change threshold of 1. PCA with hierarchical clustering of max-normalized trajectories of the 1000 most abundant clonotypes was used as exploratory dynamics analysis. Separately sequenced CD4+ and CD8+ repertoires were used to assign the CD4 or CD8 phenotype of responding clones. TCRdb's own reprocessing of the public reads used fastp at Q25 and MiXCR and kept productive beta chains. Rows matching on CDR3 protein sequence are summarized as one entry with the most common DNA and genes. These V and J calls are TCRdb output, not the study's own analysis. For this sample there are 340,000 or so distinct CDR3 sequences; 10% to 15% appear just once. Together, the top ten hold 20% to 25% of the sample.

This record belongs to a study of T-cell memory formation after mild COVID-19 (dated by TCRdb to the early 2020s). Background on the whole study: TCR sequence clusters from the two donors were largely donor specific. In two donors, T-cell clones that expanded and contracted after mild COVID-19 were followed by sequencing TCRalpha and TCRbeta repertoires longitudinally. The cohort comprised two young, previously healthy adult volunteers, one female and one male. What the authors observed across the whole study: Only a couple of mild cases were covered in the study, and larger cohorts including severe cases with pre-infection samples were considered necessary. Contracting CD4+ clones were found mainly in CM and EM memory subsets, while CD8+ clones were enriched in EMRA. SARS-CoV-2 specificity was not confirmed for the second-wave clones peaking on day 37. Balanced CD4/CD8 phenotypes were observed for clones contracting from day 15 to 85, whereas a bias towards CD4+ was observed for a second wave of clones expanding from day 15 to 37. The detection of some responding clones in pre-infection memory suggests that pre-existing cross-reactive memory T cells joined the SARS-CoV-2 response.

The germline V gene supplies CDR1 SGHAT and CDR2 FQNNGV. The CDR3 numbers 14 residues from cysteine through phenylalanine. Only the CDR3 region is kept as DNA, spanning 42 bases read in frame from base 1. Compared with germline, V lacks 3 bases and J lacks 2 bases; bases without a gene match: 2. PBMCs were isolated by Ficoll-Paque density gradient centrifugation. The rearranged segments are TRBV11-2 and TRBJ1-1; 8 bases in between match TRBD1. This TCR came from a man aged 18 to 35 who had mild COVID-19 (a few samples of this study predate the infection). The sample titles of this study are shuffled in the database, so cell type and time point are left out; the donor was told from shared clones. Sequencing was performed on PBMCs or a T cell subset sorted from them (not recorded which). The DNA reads TGTGCCAGCAGCTTCCAGGGGGCCAACACTGAAGCTTTCTTT. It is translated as CASSFQGANTEAFF. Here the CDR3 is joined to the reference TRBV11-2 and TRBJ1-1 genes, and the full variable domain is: EAGVAQSPRYKIIEKRQSVAFWCNPISGHATLYWYQQILGQGPKLLIQFQNNGVVDDSQLPKDRFSAERLKGVDSTLKIQPAKLEDSAVYLCASSFQGANTEAFFGQGTRLTVV.